What follows is one T cell receptor (beta chain) and its context. Its antigen is still unknown. With 5 bases removed from V and 5 bases from J, the gap between germline ends came to 15 bases. The CDR3 has 14 amino acids. Germline CDR1 reads MNHNS; CDR2 reads SASEGT. This sample was included in a study of cytomegalovirus exposure and HLA in healthy donors. General study results and limits: Sequencing depth roughly uniform across donors was assumed in presence/absence analyses. As a later analysis revealed, the rate of TCR association differed by HLA locus, with DRB1 most and HLA-C fewest.

A multiplex PCR was run with 60 Vbeta primers and 13 Jbeta primers. The data were produced by immunoSEQ multiplex PCR, yet TCRdb's version contains in-frame clones alone and is incomplete. The data contain some 160,000 clones, around 80% of them singletons. The gene calls are TRBV6-1 and TRBJ1-1; tentatively, D is TRBD1 (6 bases). This clonotype originated in a male donor in good health and CMV-seronegative. The sequencing input was PBMCs. The DNA of the CDR3 is TGTGCCAGCAGTTCCCCGGGAGGGGGGACTGAAGCTTTCTTT. Protein: CASSSPGGGTEAFF.